Listed below are T cell receptor beta chains from one sample, sequenced in a study of blood T cell repertoires in COVID-19. The repertoire was sequenced with immunoSEQ multiplex PCR; TCRdb's copy has only in-frame clones and lacks some. The sample lists tens of thousands of clones, over 65% occurring once. Sequencing was done on a sample of peripheral blood. The receptors derive from a human donor in a cohort sampled during active COVID-19. CDR3s include the opening cysteine and the closing phenylalanine or tryptophan. Fields, in order: V gene, J gene, D gene, clone size, CDR3 DNA, CDR3 protein. The D gene is left open where the match is weak. Clone size, where shown, is once, few, many, or a class for clones that have expanded.

TRBV21-1	TRBJ2-1	.	.	TGTGCCAACACTCGAAGGGAGAGAAGCTCCTACAATGAGCAGTTCTTC	CANTRRERSSYNEQFF
TRBV9	TRBJ1-6	TRBD1	.	TGTGCCAGCAGCTATCGACAGGGAAGGAATTCACCCCTCCACTTT	CASSYRQGRNSPLHF
TRBV28	TRBJ2-5	.	.	TGTGCCAGCAGAGGAGTGTTGTCCCAAGAGACCCAGTACTTC	CASRGVLSQETQYF
TRBV5-4	TRBJ2-5	.	.	TGTGCCAGCAGCTCCCTGGTGGACTGGGAGACCCAGTACTTC	CASSSLVDWETQYF
TRBV5-6	TRBJ2-5	TRBD1	.	TGTGCCAGCAGATTGGACAGGGGGCAAGGGACCCAGTACTTC	CASRLDRGQGTQYF
TRBV5-8	TRBJ2-1	TRBD1	.	TGTGCCAGCAGCTTGCCAAGCCGGGACAGATACAATGAGCAGTTCTTC	CASSLPSRDRYNEQFF
TRBV6-5	TRBJ2-7	.	.	TGTGCCAGCCGTTTGGGATCTCAGGGGTCCTACGAGCAGTACTTC	CASRLGSQGSYEQYF
TRBV28	TRBJ2-7	TRBD2	once	TGTGCCAGCAGTTTTTTAGGGACTAGCGGGAGCCCTAGCCTACACGAGCAGTACTTC	CASSFLGTSGSPSLHEQYF
TRBV12-3/TRBV12-4	TRBJ1-2	TRBD1	few	TGTGCCAGCAGTCTGACAGGGATGGGAGGCTACACCTTC	CASSLTGMGGYTF
TRBV7-9	TRBJ2-1	.	.	TGTGCCAGCAGCCCCGCGGATGGACTCCGCAGGGAGCAGTTCTTC	CASSPADGLRREQFF
TRBV5-1	TRBJ2-5	TRBD1	.	TGCGCCAGCAGCTTGGGGACAGGGCAAGAGACCCAGTACTTC	CASSLGTGQETQYF
TRBV5-4	TRBJ2-5	TRBD2	.	TGTGCCAGCAGCATAGGACTAGCGGGAGTAGCCAAAGAGACCCAGTACTTC	CASSIGLAGVAKETQYF
TRBV29-1	TRBJ2-3	.	.	TGCAGCGTTGTACCTAGCCCTCTCGAGGATACGCAGTATTTT	CSVVPSPLEDTQYF
TRBV18	TRBJ2-7	TRBD1	.	TGTGCCAGCTCACAAAAAGCCCGGACAGGAAACTACGAGCAGTACTTC	CASSQKARTGNYEQYF
TRBV19	TRBJ2-1	TRBD2	.	TGTGCCAGTAGGCAAACTAGCGGAGGAGGAAATGAGCAGTTCTTC	CASRQTSGGGNEQFF
TRBV10-3	TRBJ2-1	TRBD2	.	TGTGCCATCAGCCCGGGGGGAGCGGGAGTGGGCAATGAGCAGTTCTTC	CAISPGGAGVGNEQFF
TRBV24-1	TRBJ2-1	TRBD1	.	TGTGCCGTAAGCCGGGACAGTAGTGAGCAGTTCTTC	CAVSRDSSEQFF
TRBV7-3	TRBJ2-2	TRBD2	.	TGTGCCAGCAGCTTAAGTAGCGGGGTTACCGGGGAGCTGTTTTTT	CASSLSSGVTGELFF
TRBV30	TRBJ1-5	TRBD1	once	TGTGCCTGGAGTGTAGGAACAGGGGGCGGCAATCAGCCCCAGCATTTT	CAWSVGTGGGNQPQHF
TRBV27	TRBJ2-3	.	.	TGTGCCAGCAGTTTAGAATGGGCGGGCACTAGCACAGATACGCAGTATTTT	CASSLEWAGTSTDTQYF
TRBV28	TRBJ1-2	.	few	TGTGCCAGCAGTTTCGGCAGGTCCTATGGCTACACCTTC	CASSFGRSYGYTF
TRBV28	TRBJ2-3	.	.	TGTGCCAGCAGTACTAGCACAGATACGCAGTATTTT	CASSTSTDTQYF
TRBV10-3	TRBJ2-1	TRBD2	.	TGTGCCATCTCTAGCGGGAGGGAAGTCCACAATGAGCAGTTCTTC	CAISSGREVHNEQFF
TRBV10-1	TRBJ2-7	.	.	TGCGCCAGCAGTGATTACCCGATATTTAGCTCCTACGAGCAGTACTTC	CASSDYPIFSSYEQYF
TRBV7-2	TRBJ2-2	.	.	TGTGCCAGCAGCTTAGCGCGGACTCGTCGCACCGGGGAGCTGTTTTTT	CASSLARTRRTGELFF
TRBV6-2/TRBV6-3	TRBJ2-7	.	.	TGTGCCAGCAGTTACATCCCCGACGAGCAGTACTTC	CASSYIPDEQYF
TRBV2	TRBJ2-5	TRBD2	.	TGTGCCAGCAGGGTGACTAGCGGGAGCGGGGAGACCCAGTACTTC	CASRVTSGSGETQYF
TRBV6-6	TRBJ2-3	.	.	TGTGCCAGCAGTTACTCGATATCGAATAGTCAGTATTTT	CASSYSISNSQYF
TRBV7-8	TRBJ2-7	.	.	TGTGCCAGCAGCTTAGGTACAGCCTACGAGCAGTACTTC	CASSLGTAYEQYF
TRBV7-9	TRBJ2-2	TRBD2	.	TGTGCCATTCCAGGGTCGGGACTAGCGGGAAAGACCGGGGAGCTGTTTTTT	CAIPGSGLAGKTGELFF
TRBV7-2	TRBJ2-1	TRBD2	.	TGTGCCAGCAGCTTAGGTCCTAGCGGGACTGGTAATGAGCAGTTCTTC	CASSLGPSGTGNEQFF
TRBV7-2	TRBJ1-4	TRBD1	.	TGTGCCAGCAGTGCTCAGGGGGTGACGGGTGAAAAACTGTTTTTT	CASSAQGVTGEKLFF
TRBV6-6	TRBJ1-5	TRBD1	.	TGTGCCAGCCAAGACAGGGTCGGCAATCAGCCCCAGCATTTT	CASQDRVGNQPQHF
TRBV7-3	TRBJ2-5	TRBD2	.	TGTGCCAGCAGCTTGGGACTAGCGGGAGGGCAAGAGACCCAGTACTTC	CASSLGLAGGQETQYF
TRBV29-1	TRBJ2-2	TRBD2	.	TGCAGCGTTGTGGGACCGGGACTAGGTCACACCGGGGAGCTGTTTTTT	CSVVGPGLGHTGELFF
TRBV30	TRBJ2-7	TRBD1	.	TGTGCCTGGAGGGCCCCAGGGACAGGCACCTCCGAGCAGTACTTC	CAWRAPGTGTSEQYF
TRBV14	TRBJ2-4	TRBD2	.	TGTGCCAGCAGCCCCGGGACTAGAAACATTCAGTACTTC	CASSPGTRNIQYF
TRBV10-3	TRBJ1-5	TRBD1	.	TGTGCCATCAGTGAGGGGACAGGGGAAGATCAGCCCCAGCATTTT	CAISEGTGEDQPQHF
TRBV29-1	TRBJ1-2	TRBD1	.	TGCAGCGTGGGATCCCACCGGGACAGGGGCGCCTACACCTTC	CSVGSHRDRGAYTF
TRBV7-2	TRBJ1-3	.	.	TGTGCCAGCAGCTCGAGCAGGAATTCTGGAAACACCATATATTTT	CASSSSRNSGNTIYF
TRBV7-8	TRBJ2-7	.	.	TGTGCCAGCAGCCTCATGGGGGCAGCCTCCTACGAGCAGTACTTC	CASSLMGAASYEQYF
TRBV3-1/TRBV3-2	TRBJ1-1	.	.	TGTGCCAGCAGCCAGGCCCCAGGGAACACTGAAGCTTTCTTT	CASSQAPGNTEAFF
TRBV11-2	TRBJ2-1	.	.	TGTGCCAGCAGCTTAGGGGGCTACAACAATGAGCAGTTCTTC	CASSLGGYNNEQFF
TRBV28	TRBJ2-7	TRBD2	.	TGTGCCAGCAGTTCGGGGACTAGCGTCTCCTACGAGCAGTACTTC	CASSSGTSVSYEQYF
TRBV7-3	TRBJ2-1	.	few	TGTGCCAGCAGCTTAACAATTCTTTCAGGGCTCAATGAGCAGTTCTTC	CASSLTILSGLNEQFF
TRBV30	TRBJ1-5	.	few	TGTGCCTGGAGTGTCGGGAGCAATCAGCCCCAGCATTTT	CAWSVGSNQPQHF
TRBV27	TRBJ2-7	.	.	TGTGCCAGCAGTCCCCGTGAGGTGGCGTACGAGCAGTACTTC	CASSPREVAYEQYF
TRBV7-2	TRBJ2-7	.	once	TGTGCCAGCAGCTTAACTGGGGGCAAGTCCTACGAGCAGTACTTC	CASSLTGGKSYEQYF
TRBV5-4	TRBJ2-7	TRBD2	.	TGTGCCAGCAGCTCTACCAGGGAGGGCCGATGGGGCGAGCAGTACTTC	CASSSTREGRWGEQYF
TRBV7-8	TRBJ1-4	.	.	TGTGCCAGCAGCTCAAACGGGGTCAGAGCTGAAAAACTGTTTTTT	CASSSNGVRAEKLFF
TRBV2	TRBJ2-2	.	.	TGTGCCAGCAGATCAGAAATGAACACCGGGGAGCTGTTTTTT	CASRSEMNTGELFF
TRBV7-2	TRBJ2-3	.	once	TGTGCCAGCAGCTCAAACCCTACGAGGACAGATACGCAGTATTTT	CASSSNPTRTDTQYF
TRBV27	TRBJ1-1	TRBD1	.	TGTGCCAGCAGCAATCCGGGACAGGGCAAAACTGAAGCTTTCTTT	CASSNPGQGKTEAFF
TRBV4-1	TRBJ2-1	TRBD2	.	TGCGCCAGCAGCCAAGTCAGGGCGGGACTAGAGTTGTCCAATGAGCAGTTCTTC	CASSQVRAGLELSNEQFF
TRBV28	TRBJ1-5	.	once	TGTGCCAGCAGTCCCGCCGGCAGGGGCAGCAATCAGCCCCAGCATTTT	CASSPAGRGSNQPQHF
TRBV7-9	TRBJ2-7	TRBD2	.	TGTGCCAGCAGCCCCCGGAGTAGCGGGGGTCCCTACGAGCAGTACTTC	CASSPRSSGGPYEQYF
TRBV12-5	TRBJ1-1	.	.	TGTGCTAGTGGGCGAGGTGGGAACACTGAAGCTTTCTTT	CASGRGGNTEAFF